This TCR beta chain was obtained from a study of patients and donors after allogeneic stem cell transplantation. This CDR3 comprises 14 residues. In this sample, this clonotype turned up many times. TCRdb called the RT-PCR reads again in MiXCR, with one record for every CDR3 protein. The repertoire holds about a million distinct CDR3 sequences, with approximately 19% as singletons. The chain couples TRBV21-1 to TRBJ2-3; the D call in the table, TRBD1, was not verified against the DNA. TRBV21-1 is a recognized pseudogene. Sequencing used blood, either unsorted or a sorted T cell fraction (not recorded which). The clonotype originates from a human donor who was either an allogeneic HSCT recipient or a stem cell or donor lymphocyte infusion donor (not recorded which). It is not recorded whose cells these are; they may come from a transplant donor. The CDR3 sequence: CASPPDSSTDTQYF. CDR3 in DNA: TGTGCCAGCCCACCAGACAGTAGCACAGATACGCAGTATTTT.